These 8 T cell receptor beta chains were all obtained from the same sample, sequenced in a study of long-term antiretroviral therapy in people with HIV (dated by TCRdb to between 2021 and 2024). Sequencing of the TRB variable region was done with the immunoSEQ hsTCRB v3.0 assay at survey level resolution. TCRdb mirrors the immuneACCESS table, restricted to in-frame sequences. Some clones are absent from its copies; in checked studies, under half trace to an unresolved V gene, and the reason for the others is unknown. Recorded for this sample are around 19,000 clones; 82% of them occurred a single time. The leading ten clones occupy around 10% of the sample. The material was unsorted PBMCs, obtained around 2.4 years after starting antiretroviral therapy. The receptors stem from a man aged 35-49 years with HIV.

V usage is TRBV7-9 and J usage is TRBJ2-4; D is unresolved. The CDR3 is 14 residues long. Looked up from germline, CDR1 is SEHNR and CDR2 is FQNEAQ (reference sequence). V shed 2 bases and J shed 7 bases, with 12 bases lying between them. CDR3 sequence reads: CASSLMAAANIQYF. DNA for the CDR3: TGTGCCAGCAGCTTAATGGCCGCGGCCAACATTCAGTACTTC.

For this clone: Other nucleotide sequences in the sample specify the same CDR3. The chain combines TRBV18 with TRBJ1-1, with no clear D. Germline CDR1 KGHSH, CDR2 LQKENI. V was clipped by 6 bases and J by 3 bases, with 14 bases between them. The CDR3 has 14 amino acids. DNA for the CDR3: TGTGCCAGCTCTCCAAGAACTGGAGACACTGAAGCTTTCTTT. It translates to CASSPRTGDTEAFF.

The chain uses TRBV19 and TRBJ2-1; TRBD1 aligns across 8 bases. Trimming at V came to 8 bases and at J to 6 bases, leaving 0 bases not matched to a gene. Germline CDR1 is LNHDA and CDR2 is SQIVND (reference sequence). CDR3 size: 11 residues. CDR3 loop: CASDRGNEQFF. The DNA of the CDR3 is TGTGCCAGTGACAGGGGCAATGAGCAGTTCTTC. Using reference TRBV19 and TRBJ2-1 for the parts outside the CDR3, the full variable domain is DGGITQSPKYLFRKEGQNVTLSCEQNLNHDAMYWYRQDPGQGLRLIYYSQIVNDFQKGDIAEGYSVSREKKESFPLTVTSAQKNPTAFYLCASDRGNEQFFGPGTRLTVL.

This chain uses TRBV19 with TRBJ1-1; D uncertain. V dropped 2 bases and J dropped 0 bases, with 13 bases sitting between them. Germline loops: CDR1 LNHDA, CDR2 SQIVND (reference sequence). This CDR3 has 16 residues. The CDR3 bases are TGTGCCAGTAGTATAAGGGCGAATCAAATGAACACTGAAGCTTTCTTT. Its protein is CASSIRANQMNTEAFF.

This chain joins TRBV7-2 and TRBJ2-7; TRBD2 matches at 8 bases. Germline loops: CDR1 SGHTA, CDR2 FQGNSA. The CDR3 runs to 15 residues. Trimming removed 1 base from V and 3 bases from J; junction bases left unmatched: 5. The CDR3, as DNA: TGTGCCAGCAGCTTAGGGGGAGCGGGGGTCTACGAGCAGTACTTC. This codes for CASSLGGAGVYEQYF.

This clone was counted a single time. The J gene is TRBJ2-1, the V gene TRBV4-1; 9 bases are shared with TRBD2. Looked up from germline, CDR1 is MGHRA and CDR2 is YSYEKL. J lost 9 bases, V lost 1 base, and 10 bases had no gene match. The CDR3 runs 16 residues. Here the CDR3 reads CASSQGAGTSRGEQFF. Here the CDR3 DNA reads TGCGCCAGCAGCCAAGGGGCCGGGACTAGCAGGGGTGAGCAGTTCTTC.

The chain carries TRBV2 and TRBJ2-7; D remains ambiguous. CDR3 length: 11 residues. CDR1 and CDR2 (germline): SNHLY, FYNNEI. With 8 bases removed from V and 0 bases from J, the gap between germline ends came to 5 bases. CDR3 in amino acids: CASGPSYEQYF. The CDR3, as DNA: TGTGCCAGCGGGCCCTCCTACGAGCAGTACTTC. Looking up the rest from reference TRBV2 and TRBJ2-7 gives the full variable domain: EPEVTQTPSHQVTQMGQEVILRCVPISNHLYFYWYRQILGQKVEFLVSFYNNEISEKSEIFDDQFSVERPDGSNFTLKIRSTKLEDSAMYFCASGPSYEQYFGPGTRLTVT.

The chain employs TRBV7-3 and TRBJ2-7; maybe TRBD2 (6 bases). The germline V gene encodes CDR1 SGHTA and CDR2 FQGTGA. V dropped 3 bases and J dropped 5 bases, with 14 bases sitting between them. The CDR3 extends over 14 amino acids. The CDR3 loop reads CASSLGGGVDEQYF. The CDR3 nucleotides read TGTGCCAGCAGCTTGGGTGGAGGGGTCGACGAGCAGTACTTC.